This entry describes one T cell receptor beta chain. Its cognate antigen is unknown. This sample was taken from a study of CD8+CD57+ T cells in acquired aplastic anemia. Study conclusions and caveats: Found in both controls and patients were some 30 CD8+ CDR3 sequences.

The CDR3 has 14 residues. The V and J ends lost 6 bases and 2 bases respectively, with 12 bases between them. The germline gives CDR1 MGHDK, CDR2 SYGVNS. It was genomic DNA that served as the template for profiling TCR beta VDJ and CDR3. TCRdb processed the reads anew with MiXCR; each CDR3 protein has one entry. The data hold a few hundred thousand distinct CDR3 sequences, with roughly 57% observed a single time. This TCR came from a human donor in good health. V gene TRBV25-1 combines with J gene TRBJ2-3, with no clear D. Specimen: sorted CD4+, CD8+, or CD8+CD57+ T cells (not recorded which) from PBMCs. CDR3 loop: CASRPAVATDTQYF. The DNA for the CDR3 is TGTGCCAGCAGGCCAGCAGTCGCCACAGATACGCAGTATTTT.